These 27 T cell receptor beta chains originate from one sample sequenced in a study of OX40 agonist ivuxolimab in advanced cancers. Profiling relied on immunoSEQ multiplex PCR, and the TCRdb table lists in-frame clones only, not all of them. The repertoire consists of fewer than 70,000 clones, with roughly 87% occurring once and the leading ten covering 2.5% to 3%. Sequenced here: CD4+ or CD8+ T cells sorted from blood, sampled in a trial of the OX40 agonist ivuxolimab. These receptors all come from an adult with an advanced solid tumor such as melanoma, head and neck, liver or kidney cancer.

The V and J genes are TRBV7-9 and TRBJ2-7; no reliable D call. There are 13 residues in the CDR3. Germline values: CDR1 SEHNR, CDR2 FQNEAQ (reference sequence). The germline V and J ends were trimmed by 5 bases and 7 bases, with 15 bases remaining between them. The CDR3 sequence: CASSPGMGREQYF. CDR3 DNA: TGTGCCAGCAGCCCTGGGATGGGTCGGGAGCAGTACTTC. Together with reference TRBV7-9 and TRBJ2-7, the CDR3 gives the full variable domain: DTGVSQNPRHKITKRGQNVTFRCDPISEHNRLYWYRQTLGQGPEFLTYFQNEAQLEKSRLLSDRFSAERPKGSFSTLEIQRTEQGDSAMYLCASSPGMGREQYFGPGTRLTVT.

V gene TRBV7-9 combines with J gene TRBJ2-3; no firm D call. Germline CDR1 SEHNR, CDR2 FQNEAQ (reference sequence). CDR3 length equals 15 residues. Trimming left V 3 bases short and J 5 bases short, with 15 bases between. The CDR3 DNA sequence: TGTGCCAGCAGCTTCCCGTTAGGGAATATAGATACGCAGTATTTT. As protein: CASSFPLGNIDTQYF.

The chain links TRBV28 to TRBJ2-7; 9 positions match TRBD2. V dropped 2 bases and J dropped 2; count of bases not matched to a gene: 1. This CDR3 has 14 amino acids. Germline V gene sequence: CDR1 MDHEN, CDR2 SYDVKM. The CDR3 is CASSLRGRAYEQYF. The CDR3, as DNA: TGTGCCAGCAGTTTACGCGGGAGGGCCTACGAGCAGTACTTC.

This clone was detected once. The identical CDR3 is also encoded by other nucleotide sequences in the sample. The V and J genes are TRBV30 and TRBJ2-7; 12 bases match TRBD2. V was clipped by 1 base and J by 6 bases; unmatched bases: 7. Germline V CDR1 and CDR2: GTSNPN, SVGIG (reference sequence). There are 15 residues in the CDR3. DNA for the CDR3: TGTGCCTGGAGTGGTCTAGCGGGAGGGCCAGGCGAGCAGTACTTC. This gives the protein CAWSGLAGGPGEQYF.

The chain recombines TRBV15 with TRBJ2-2; 9 nucleotides agree with TRBD1. The germline gives CDR1 LNHNV, CDR2 YYDKDF (reference sequence). This CDR3 comprises 15 residues. Germline trimming cut 3 bases from V and 7 bases from J; bases unmatched to any gene: 6. The CDR3 loop reads CATSRGQGILGELFF. DNA of the CDR3: TGTGCCACCAGCAGGGGACAGGGTATACTCGGGGAGCTGTTTTTT.

The rearrangement joins TRBV10-3 to TRBJ2-3; D possibly corresponds to TRBD2 (6 bases). Trimming shortened V by 3 bases and J by 6 bases, and 13 bases separated the two germline ends. CDR3 length equals 14 residues. Germline V gives CDR1 ENHRY, CDR2 SYGVKD. CDR3 sequence: CAISERGARDTQYF. CDR3 bases: TGTGCCATCAGTGAACGCGGGGCCCGCGATACGCAGTATTTT.

The rearrangement uses TRBV19 and TRBJ1-2; unclear D gene. The CDR3 contains 15 residues. Germline V lookup: CDR1 LNHDA, CDR2 SQIVND (reference sequence). Trimming shortened V by 3 bases and J by 4 bases, and 15 bases separated the two germline ends. CDR3 nucleotides: TGTGCCAGTAGTATCGGACGGGAGCCCCGCTATGGCTACACCTTC. It encodes CASSIGREPRYGYTF.

The chain couples TRBV7-2 to TRBJ1-5; D perhaps matches TRBD1 (5 bases). Germline CDR1 reads SGHTA; CDR2 reads FQGNSA. V was trimmed by 2 bases and J by 4 bases, leaving 15 bases between them. The CDR3 is 16 residues long. DNA of the CDR3: TGTGCCAGCAGCTTACAAGGGGTGGGGCCAAATCAGCCCCAGCATTTT. This encodes CASSLQGVGPNQPQHF.

V is TRBV25-1 and J is TRBJ2-5; 10 bases fit TRBD1. The DNA end is a closer match to TRBJ2-7, so the J assignment may be wrong. This CDR3 has 15 residues. Germline CDR1 and CDR2: MGHDK and SYGVNS. CDR3 region: CASSEPRQGAHEQYF. CDR3 sequence (DNA): TGTGCCAGCAGTGAACCCCGACAGGGGGCCCACGAGCAGTACTTC.

The V and J genes are TRBV20-1 and TRBJ1-1; D gene uncertain. This CDR3 region has 11 residues. CDR1 is DFQATT, CDR2 SNEGSKA, per germline (reference sequence). Trimming took off 5 bases at V and 6 bases at J, with 10 bases between the two ends. CDR3 bases: TGCAGTGCTGCAAAAAAGGCTGAAGCTTTCTTT. Amino acid sequence: CSAAKKAEAFF.

This clone showed up just once. This chain links TRBV30 with TRBJ2-2; TRBD1 is a possible D gene (5 bases). The V and J ends lost 0 bases and 1 base respectively, with 9 bases between them. The CDR3 extends over 15 amino acids. CDR1 GTSNPN and CDR2 SVGIG come from the germline V gene (reference sequence). As DNA, the CDR3 is TGTGCCTGGAGTGTACACAGGCTGAACACCGGGGAGCTGTTTTTT. Its translation is CAWSVHRLNTGELFF. Complete variable domain (other parts from reference TRBV30 and TRBJ2-2): SQTIHQWPATLVQPVGSPLSLECTVEGTSNPNLYWYRQAAGRGLQLLFYSVGIGQISSEVPQNLSASRPQDRQFILSSKKLLLSDSGFYLCAWSVHRLNTGELFFGEGSRLTVL.

This clone was counted once. The chain has TRBV19 and TRBJ2-3; D is ambiguous. CDR3 size: 13 residues. V lost 5 bases and J 2 bases, leaving 8 bases between the germline ends. CDR1 and CDR2 from the germline V gene are LNHDA and SQIVND (reference sequence). The CDR3 coding sequence is TGTGCCAGTAGTCTCCAGGACACAGATACGCAGTATTTT. It is translated as CASSLQDTDTQYF. The entire variable domain, with the rest obtained from reference TRBV19 and TRBJ2-3, is as follows: DGGITQSPKYLFRKEGQNVTLSCEQNLNHDAMYWYRQDPGQGLRLIYYSQIVNDFQKGDIAEGYSVSREKKESFPLTVTSAQKNPTAFYLCASSLQDTDTQYFGPGTRLTVL.

This clone has just a few counts. The CDR3 protein is CASSLEGPNTGELFF. CDR3 coding DNA: TGTGCCAGCAGTTTGGAGGGGCCGAACACCGGGGAGCTGTTTTTT. The gene calls are TRBV27 and TRBJ2-2; weak D call: TRBD2 (6 bases). The V end lost 3 bases, the J end lost 0 bases, and 8 bases lay between the germline ends. Looked up from germline, CDR1 is MNHEY and CDR2 is SMNVEV (reference sequence). CDR3 size: 15 residues.

The chain is built from TRBV6-1 and TRBJ1-2; D is uncertain. Trimming removed 7 bases from V and 6 bases from J, with 15 bases in between. CDR1 and CDR2 (germline): MNHNS, SASEGT. The length of the CDR3 is 13 residues. The CDR3 DNA is TGTGCCAGCATGTTCGGACTTGCTGATGGCTACACCTTC. Translating gives CASMFGLADGYTF.

In its sample, this clone was seen a few times. This chain connects TRBV4-1 to TRBJ1-5; maybe TRBD1 (5 bases). Germline CDR1 and CDR2: MGHRA and YSYEKL. The CDR3 loop spans 15 amino acids. Deletions cut 0 bases from V and 3 bases from J, with 9 bases between. DNA for the CDR3: TGCGCCAGCAGCCAAGACAGGGCCGACAATCAGCCCCAGCATTTT. The encoded protein is CASSQDRADNQPQHF.

This clone was seen only once. The chain carries TRBV6-5 and TRBJ1-2; a weak D match, TRBD1 (6 bases). The CDR3 extends over 15 amino acids. CDR1 and CDR2 (germline): MNHEY, SVGAGI. V was clipped by 0 bases and J by 8 bases, with 16 bases between them. The CDR3 loop reads CASSYSRQGMRGYTF. The CDR3 DNA follows: TGTGCCAGCAGTTACTCGCGGCAGGGGATGAGGGGCTACACCTTC.

V and J are TRBV5-4 and TRBJ2-1, with 10 bases matching TRBD2. The CDR3 is 15 amino acids. V was clipped by 4 bases and J by 5 bases; unmatched bases: 6. From germline, CDR1 is SGHNT and CDR2 YYREEE (reference sequence). CDR3 region: CASSPTSGVNNEQFF. Here the CDR3 DNA reads TGTGCCAGCAGCCCTACTAGCGGGGTCAACAATGAGCAGTTCTTC.

The genes are TRBV5-1 and TRBJ1-3; D perhaps matches TRBD1 (5 bases). Germline CDR1 is SGHRS and CDR2 is YFSETQ. This CDR3 has 18 amino acids. The V end was cut by 0 bases, the J end by 0 bases, with 16 bases between. CDR3 coding DNA: TGCGCCAGCAGCTTGGATCACTGGGACTCCAGCTCTGGAAACACCATATATTTT. Translating it yields CASSLDHWDSSSGNTIYF.

The chain combines TRBV18 with TRBJ2-1; TRBD2 matches 13 bases. CDR1 and CDR2 from the germline V gene are KGHSH and LQKENI. V lost 3 bases, J lost 8 bases, and 10 bases stayed unmatched. CDR3 length equals 17 residues. The CDR3 DNA sequence: TGTGCCAGCTCACCTAACTCTAGACTAGCGGGAGGAGATGAGCAGTTCTTC. Its translation: CASSPNSRLAGGDEQFF.

V usage is TRBV28 and J usage is TRBJ2-1; either TRBD1 or TRBD2 may fit D (6 bases each). This CDR3 contains 19 residues. Germline V gives CDR1 MDHEN, CDR2 SYDVKM. The V and J ends lost 4 bases and 8 bases respectively, with 30 bases between them. CDR3 in amino acids: CASSSALGGGSGASDEQFF. CDR3 DNA: TGTGCCAGCAGTTCCGCCCTTGGAGGGGGTAGCGGAGCAAGCGATGAGCAGTTCTTC.

The CDR3 nucleotides are TGTGCCAGCAGCTTAGGGACAGGGGCCACAGATACGCAGTATTTT. This sequence encodes CASSLGTGATDTQYF. The genes are TRBV7-9 and TRBJ2-3, with 9 bases fitting TRBD1. Germline V CDR1 and CDR2: SEHNR, FQNEAQ (reference sequence). With V trimmed by 1 base and J by 2 bases, 1 base remained unmatched. The CDR3 covers 15 residues.

V usage is TRBV5-6 and J usage is TRBJ2-7; 7 bases are shared with TRBD2. CDR3 length equals 17 residues. Germline trimming cut 1 base from V and 2 bases from J; bases unmatched to any gene: 12. CDR1 SGHDT and CDR2 YYEEEE come from the germline V gene. In DNA form, the CDR3 reads TGTGCCAGCAGCTTGCTCTCGGGCGGGAGAGGGCCCTACGAGCAGTACTTC. Translation: CASSLLSGGRGPYEQYF.

The rearrangement links TRBV5-1 to TRBJ2-7, with a tentative D call TRBD1 (5 bases). The V end lost 0 bases, the J end lost 4 bases, and 20 bases lay between the germline ends. The CDR3 spans 17 residues. Looked up from germline, CDR1 is SGHRS and CDR2 is YFSETQ. The CDR3 sequence is CASSLASRLDRQYEQYF. The DNA of the CDR3 is TGCGCCAGCAGCTTGGCCTCGAGACTCGACAGACAATACGAGCAGTACTTC.

The chain is built from TRBV5-1 and TRBJ2-7; 10 positions match TRBD1. V dropped 1 base and J dropped 4; count of bases not matched to a gene: 2. This CDR3 comprises 14 residues. CDR1 is SGHRS and CDR2 is YFSETQ in the germline V gene. CDR3 DNA sequence: TGCGCCAGCAGCTTGAGGGACAGGGGTTACGAGCAGTACTTC. Protein product: CASSLRDRGYEQYF.

This clone has just one count. The V gene is TRBV5-4, the J gene TRBJ2-7; TRBD1 aligns across 7 bases. The CDR3 is 13 residues long. V trimming: 0 bases; J trimming: 5 bases; junction bases outside the gene matches: 2. The V gene's germline CDR1 is SGHNT and CDR2 YYREEE (reference sequence). The CDR3 loop is CASSLEGGDEQYF. CDR3 nucleotide sequence: TGTGCCAGCAGCTTGGAAGGGGGCGACGAGCAGTACTTC. The variable domain in full, completed from reference TRBV5-4 and TRBJ2-7, reads ETGVTQSPTHLIKTRGQQVTLRCSSQSGHNTVSWYQQALGQGPQFIFQYYREEENGRGNFPPRFSGLQFPNYSSELNVNALELDDSALYLCASSLEGGDEQYFGPGTRLTVT.

The V and J genes are TRBV7-9 and TRBJ2-2, with 8 bases identical to TRBD1. Germline V gene data show CDR1 as SEHNR and CDR2 as FQNEAQ (reference sequence). The J segment lost 3 bases and the V segment lost 4 bases, leaving 4 bases of the junction unmatched. The CDR3 is 15 residues long. CDR3 residues: CASSSTGGYTGELFF. The CDR3 DNA reads TGTGCCAGCAGCTCAACAGGGGGATACACCGGGGAGCTGTTTTTT.

The rearrangement links TRBV6-1 to TRBJ2-3; TRBD2 aligns across 12 bases. V gave up 10 bases and J gave up 2 bases; unmatched junction bases: 7. The CDR3 spans 15 residues. The V gene's germline CDR1 is MNHNS and CDR2 SASEGT. The CDR3 spells CATSRTSGVTDTQYF. The CDR3 bases are TGTGCCACCTCTAGGACTAGCGGGGTCACAGATACGCAGTATTTT.